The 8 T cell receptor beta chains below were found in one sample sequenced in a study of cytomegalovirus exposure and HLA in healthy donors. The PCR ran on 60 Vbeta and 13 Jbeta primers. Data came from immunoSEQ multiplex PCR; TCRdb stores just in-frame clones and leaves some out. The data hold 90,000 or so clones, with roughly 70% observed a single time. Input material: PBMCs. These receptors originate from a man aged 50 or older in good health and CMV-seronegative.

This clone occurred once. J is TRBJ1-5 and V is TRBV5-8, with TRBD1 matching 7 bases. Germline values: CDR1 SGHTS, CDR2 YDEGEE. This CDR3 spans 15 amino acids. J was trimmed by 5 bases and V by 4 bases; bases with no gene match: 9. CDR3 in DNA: TGTGCCAGCAGCATTGGGGACAGTTACGATCAGCCCCAGCATTTT. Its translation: CASSIGDSYDQPQHF.

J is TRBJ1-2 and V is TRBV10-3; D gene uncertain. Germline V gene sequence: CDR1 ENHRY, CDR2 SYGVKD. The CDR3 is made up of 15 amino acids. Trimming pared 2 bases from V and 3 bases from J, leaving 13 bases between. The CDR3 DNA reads TGTGCCATCAGTGAGGACGGGGTACGGGACTATGGCTACACCTTC. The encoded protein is CAISEDGVRDYGYTF.

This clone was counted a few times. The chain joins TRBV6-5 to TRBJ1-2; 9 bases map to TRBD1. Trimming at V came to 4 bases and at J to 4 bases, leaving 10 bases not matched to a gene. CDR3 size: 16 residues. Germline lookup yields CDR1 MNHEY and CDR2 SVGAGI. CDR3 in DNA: TGTGCCAGCAGTTCCCGGATACAGGGGGCCAGCTATGGCTACACCTTC. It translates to CASSSRIQGASYGYTF.

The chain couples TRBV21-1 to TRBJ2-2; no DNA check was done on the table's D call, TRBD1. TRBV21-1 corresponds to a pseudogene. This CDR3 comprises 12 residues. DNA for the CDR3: TGTGCCAGCGTCACATACACCGGGGAGCTGTTTTTT. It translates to CASVTYTGELFF.

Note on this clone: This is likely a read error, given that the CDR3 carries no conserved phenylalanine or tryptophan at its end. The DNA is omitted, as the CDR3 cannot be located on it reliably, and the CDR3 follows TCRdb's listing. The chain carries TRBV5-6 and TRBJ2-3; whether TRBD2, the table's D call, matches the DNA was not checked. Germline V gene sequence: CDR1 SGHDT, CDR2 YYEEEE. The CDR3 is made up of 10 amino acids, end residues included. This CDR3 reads CASSTFPGTT.

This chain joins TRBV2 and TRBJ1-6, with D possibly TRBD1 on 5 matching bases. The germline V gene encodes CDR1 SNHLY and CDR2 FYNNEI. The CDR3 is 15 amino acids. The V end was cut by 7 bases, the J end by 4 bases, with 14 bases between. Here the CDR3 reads CASKEGLGYNSPLHF. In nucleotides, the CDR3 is TGTGCCAGCAAAGAGGGACTAGGGTATAATTCACCCCTCCACTTT.

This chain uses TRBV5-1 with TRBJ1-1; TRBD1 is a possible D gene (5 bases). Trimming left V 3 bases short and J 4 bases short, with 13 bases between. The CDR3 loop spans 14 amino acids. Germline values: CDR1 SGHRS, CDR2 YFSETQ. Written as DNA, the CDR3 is TGCGCCAGCAGCTCGTTGGGGCAGGGCACTGAAGCTTTCTTT. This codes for CASSSLGQGTEAFF.

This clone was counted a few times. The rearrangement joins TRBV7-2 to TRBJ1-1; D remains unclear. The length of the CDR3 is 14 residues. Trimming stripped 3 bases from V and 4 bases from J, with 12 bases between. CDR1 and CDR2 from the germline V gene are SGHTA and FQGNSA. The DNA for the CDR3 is TGTGCCAGCAGCTTCGGGAGTTGGGGCACTGAAGCTTTCTTT. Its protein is CASSFGSWGTEAFF.